What follows are 9 T cell receptor beta chains derived from one specimen sequenced in a study of immune evolution from preneoplasia to lung adenocarcinoma. Using immunoSEQ multiplex PCR, the repertoire was profiled, and TCRdb retains in-frame clones only, with some absent. Of under 3,500 clones listed, roughly four fifths are singletons. The sample comprised FFPE adjacent normal lung tissue. All receptors come from a middle-aged person with lung adenocarcinoma.

Points on this clone: Additional DNA sequences in this sample encode the identical CDR3. The V gene is TRBV29-1, the J gene TRBJ2-3; D possibly matches TRBD1 or TRBD2 (5 bases each). This CDR3 spans 12 amino acids. The germline V and J ends were trimmed by 4 bases and 0 bases, with 5 bases remaining between them. Germline CDR1 and CDR2: SQVTM and ANQGSEA. Here the CDR3 DNA reads TGCAGCGTTGGGGACAGCACAGATACGCAGTATTTT. Residues: CSVGDSTDTQYF.

The chain combines TRBV7-9 with TRBJ2-7; 8 bases match TRBD2. This CDR3 is 16 amino acids long. CDR1 and CDR2 (germline): SEHNR, FQNEAQ (reference sequence). With 1 base clipped from V and 1 base from J, the junction kept 6 bases outside the gene matches. The CDR3, as DNA: TGTGCCAGCAGCTTAGAGGTAGCGGGAAAATCCTACGAGCAGTACTTC. Translated, it gives CASSLEVAGKSYEQYF.

The chain combines TRBV6-5 with TRBJ2-7, with D possibly TRBD2 on 6 matching bases. Trimming cost V 6 bases and J 6 bases, with 12 bases left between them. The germline V gene encodes CDR1 MNHEY and CDR2 SVGAGI. The CDR3 covers 12 residues. CDR3 residues: CASRNPGAEQYF. Here the CDR3 DNA reads TGTGCCAGCAGAAATCCGGGAGCCGAGCAGTACTTC.

V gene TRBV6-1 combines with J gene TRBJ1-1; D not certain. The CDR3 is 14 amino acids. Per the germline V gene, CDR1 is MNHNS and CDR2 is SASEGT. V shed 3 bases and J shed 6 bases, with 14 bases lying between them. CDR3 coding DNA: TGTGCCAGCAGTGACCCGACACTTACCTCTGAAGCTTTCTTT. Amino acids: CASSDPTLTSEAFF.

CDR3 residues: CASSAQDRNTEAFF. The CDR3 region has the DNA TGTGCCAGCAGCGCCCAAGACCGGAACACTGAAGCTTTCTTT. The chain combines TRBV7-3 with TRBJ1-1; D gene unclear. The CDR3 is made up of 14 amino acids. CDR1 is SGHTA and CDR2 is FQGTGA in the germline V gene. Trimming took off 5 bases at V and 1 base at J, with 11 bases between the two ends.

The CDR3 protein is CSSPGQGAPGEQFF. The CDR3 DNA is TGCAGCTCTCCGGGACAGGGCGCTCCGGGGGAGCAGTTCTTC. The chain combines TRBV29-1 with TRBJ2-1; 9 bases are shared with TRBD1. This CDR3 comprises 14 residues. Trimming at V came to 8 bases and at J to 10 bases, leaving 15 bases not matched to a gene. Per germline, CDR1 SQVTM and CDR2 ANQGSEA.

This sequence joins TRBV9 and TRBJ1-2; 7 bases fit TRBD1. With 4 bases clipped from V and 4 bases from J, the junction kept 16 bases outside the gene matches. The CDR3 has 17 amino acids. Looked up from germline, CDR1 is SGDLS and CDR2 is YYNGEE. CDR3 amino acids: CASSPGGGNRLSYGYTF. CDR3 DNA: TGTGCCAGCAGCCCAGGGGGGGGCAACCGCCTATCCTATGGCTACACCTTC.

This rearrangement joins TRBV30 to TRBJ1-2, with 9 positions matching TRBD1. Unmatched junction bases numbered 2, after V lost 1 base and J lost 2 bases. Germline loops: CDR1 GTSNPN, CDR2 SVGIG (reference sequence). The CDR3 is 14 residues long. CDR3: CAWSGDRVNYGYTF. CDR3 coding DNA: TGTGCCTGGAGTGGGGACAGGGTGAACTATGGCTACACCTTC.

The chain recombines TRBV11-1 with TRBJ2-7; D may correspond to TRBD1 or TRBD2 (5 bases each). Trimming removed 0 bases at V and 5 bases at J, with 11 bases between. Germline CDR1 reads SGHAT; CDR2 reads FQDESV (reference sequence). This CDR3 is 14 amino acids long. The CDR3 sequence is CASSLAREKNEQYF. As DNA, the CDR3 is TGTGCCAGCAGCTTAGCCAGGGAGAAGAACGAGCAGTACTTC.